This TCR beta chain was profiled in a study of blood T cell repertoires in COVID-19. Study at large: COVID-19 samples from acute and convalescent phases originated in the United States, Italy and Spain. PBMCs, B-cell-depleted T cells, or T cells were the source of the cDNA or gDNA that made up the material.

The authors' processing: Amplification with reference gene primers provided the estimates of nucleated cell counts. Clones were read by immunoSEQ multiplex PCR, and TCRdb kept only the in-frame ones, dropping some. Clone size and V and J calls were adopted from that table, with D and trimming inferred from the DNA. Among more than 200,000 clones listed, roughly 80% were seen once. This CDR3 spans 14 amino acids. Germline loops: CDR1 SEHNR, CDR2 FQNEAQ (reference sequence). After removal of 5 bases from V and 7 bases from J, the junction contained 7 bases not matched to a gene. The source is a man between 60 and 75 years old with acute or convalescent COVID-19. This rearrangement joins TRBV7-9 to TRBJ1-1; TRBD1 matches at 10 bases. Sequencing used peripheral blood. The CDR3, as DNA: TGTGCCAGCAGCCCCCGACAGGGGGCGAGTGAAGCTTTCTTT. Translating it yields CASSPRQGASEAFF.